This entry lists 14 T cell receptor beta chains sequenced from one sample in a study of spatial heterogeneity in lung cancer. Study results and caveats: The number of expanded tumor alpha and beta chains correlated with mutation number.

Via MiXCR, TCRdb re-called the 5' RACE reads, giving one row per CDR3 protein. The table includes thousands of distinct CDR3 sequences, 7.5% to 10% detected once. These TCRs' antigens remain unknown. As to time point: sample taken at primary tumor resection. Source: lung tumor tissue, taken at surgery. The receptors derive from a male donor with early-stage non-small cell lung cancer.

The chain combines TRBV24-1 with TRBJ2-5; possibly TRBD2 for D (6 bases). Germline V lookup: CDR1 KGHDR, CDR2 SFDVKD. Deletions cut 1 base from V and 5 bases from J, with 10 bases between. The CDR3 covers 14 residues. Written as DNA, the CDR3 is TGTGCCACCAGTGATTTCGGAGGGGATGAGACCCAGTACTTC. This codes for CATSDFGGDETQYF.

Ten or more counts support this clonotype. This chain uses TRBV6-1 with TRBJ2-2; perhaps TRBD1 as D (5 bases). The CDR3 runs 15 residues. Trimming took off 5 bases at V and 3 bases at J, with 13 bases between the two ends. CDR1 is MNHNS and CDR2 is SASEGT in the germline V gene. CDR3 region: CASSPAPGYTGELFF. The CDR3 nucleotides are TGTGCCAGCAGTCCCGCCCCAGGGTACACCGGGGAGCTGTTTTTT.

This clonotype is labeled medium-sized. V usage is TRBV5-1 and J usage is TRBJ2-3; 8 nucleotides match TRBD1. The CDR3 has 16 amino acids. V dropped 0 bases and J dropped 1; count of bases not matched to a gene: 4. The germline V gene encodes CDR1 SGHRS and CDR2 YFSETQ. This CDR3 reads CASSLGGQGRTDTQYF. In nucleotides, the CDR3 is TGCGCCAGCAGCTTGGGAGGACAGGGTCGCACAGATACGCAGTATTTT. Based on the CDR3 plus reference TRBV5-1 and TRBJ2-3, the full variable domain is KAGVTQTPRYLIKTRGQQVTLSCSPISGHRSVSWYQQTPGQGLQFLFEYFSETQRNKGNFPGRFSGRQFSNSRSEMNVSTLELGDSALYLCASSLGGQGRTDTQYFGPGTRLTVL.

This clonotype was counted between two and nine times. The rearrangement uses TRBV6-5 and TRBJ1-2, with D tentatively TRBD1 (6 bases). The CDR3 loop spans 9 amino acids. V lost 11 bases and J 7 bases, leaving 8 bases between the germline ends. From germline, CDR1 is MNHEY and CDR2 SVGAGI. CDR3 amino acids: CAPRGGYTF. The CDR3 region has the DNA TGTGCCCCCAGGGGTGGCTACACCTTC.

The chain couples TRBV6-6 to TRBJ2-3; tentative D call: TRBD1 (5 bases). Trimming shortened V by 6 bases and J by 1 base, and 11 bases separated the two germline ends. There are 14 residues in the CDR3. Germline CDR1 MNHNY, CDR2 SVGAGI (reference sequence). The CDR3 DNA is TGTGCCAGCAGCCCCGACAGTCGCACAGATACGCAGTATTTT. As protein: CASSPDSRTDTQYF.

In its sample, this clonotype was seen many times. This rearrangement joins TRBV4-1 to TRBJ2-1; 7 bases line up with TRBD2. CDR3 size: 18 residues. The V gene end was trimmed by 0 bases and the J gene end by 4 bases; junction bases not matched to a gene: 12. CDR1 is MGHRA, CDR2 YSYEKL, per germline. The CDR3 bases are TGCGCCAGCAGCCAAGAGGCGGGCGGGGGAGCCTCATACAATGAGCAGTTCTTC. It translates to CASSQEAGGGASYNEQFF.

At least ten counts were recorded for this clonotype. The chain employs TRBV6-2 or TRBV6-3 and TRBJ2-5; a possible D gene is TRBD1 (6 bases). The length of the CDR3 is 12 residues. CDR1 MNHEY and CDR2 SVGEGT come from the germline V gene. Trimming took off 6 bases at V and 3 bases at J, with 8 bases between the two ends. The CDR3 nucleotides read TGTGCCAGCAGCCCAGGGGAAGAGACCCAGTACTTC. This translates into CASSPGEETQYF.

V is TRBV12-3 or TRBV12-4 and J is TRBJ2-3, with 7 positions matching TRBD1. There are 14 residues in the CDR3. V was pared by 6 bases and J by 3 bases, with 6 bases of the junction left unmatched. CDR3 loop: CASSLDRRTDTQYF. The CDR3 region has the DNA TGTGCCAGCAGCTTGGACAGGCGGACAGATACGCAGTATTTT.

This clonotype was seen ten or more times. The chain recombines TRBV7-9 with TRBJ1-4, with D perhaps TRBD1 (5 bases). This CDR3 is built from 15 residues. V was clipped by 2 bases and J by 3 bases, with 10 bases between them. Germline V gene lookup returns CDR1 SEHNR and CDR2 FQNEAQ (reference sequence). CDR3 sequence reads: CASSLLGVSNEKLFF. In DNA, the CDR3 is TGTGCCAGCAGCTTACTAGGGGTTTCTAATGAAAAACTGTTTTTT.

The table lists this clonotype with many counts. The chain carries TRBV5-1 and TRBJ2-3, with D possibly matching TRBD2 (5 bases). V dropped 0 bases and J dropped 0 bases, with 14 bases sitting between them. CDR1 and CDR2 from the germline V gene are SGHRS and YFSETQ. This CDR3 is built from 17 residues. DNA for the CDR3: TGCGCCAGCAGCTTGGGCCCCGGCGGGTCGAGCACAGATACGCAGTATTTT. Its protein product is CASSLGPGGSSTDTQYF.

This clonotype was found many times. This sequence joins TRBV20-1 and TRBJ1-1; D is unresolved. The V end was cut by 2 bases, the J end by 0 bases, with 13 bases between. The CDR3 has 15 residues. Looked up from germline, CDR1 is DFQATT and CDR2 is SNEGSKA (reference sequence). CDR3 sequence: CSARPLEALNTEAFF. CDR3 coding DNA: TGCAGTGCTAGACCCCTCGAAGCCCTGAACACTGAAGCTTTCTTT.

This clonotype qualifies as medium-sized. The genes are TRBV27 and TRBJ1-5, with D tentatively TRBD1 (6 bases). The CDR3 extends over 14 amino acids. Germline-derived CDR1 and CDR2 are MNHEY and SMNVEV (reference sequence). V lost 7 bases to trimming and J lost 4 bases, with 14 bases between them. Here the CDR3 DNA reads TGTGCCAGCAAGATTCAGGGGATAAATCAGCCCCAGCATTTT. It encodes CASKIQGINQPQHF.

This clonotype is classed as medium-sized. The chain links TRBV18 to TRBJ1-2, with D possibly being TRBD1 (5 bases). V was pared by 5 bases and J by 4 bases, with 11 bases between. CDR1 is KGHSH and CDR2 is LQKENI in the germline V gene. This CDR3 region has 13 residues. The CDR3 spells CASSEGVGYGYTF. The CDR3 coding sequence is TGTGCCAGCTCAGAAGGGGTAGGCTATGGCTACACCTTC.

This clonotype counts as medium-sized (0.01 to 0.1%). The V call is TRBV28, the J call TRBJ2-4; D remains ambiguous. Per germline, CDR1 MDHEN and CDR2 SYDVKM. Between the trimmed V and J ends, which lost 4 bases and 7 bases, there was a span of 20 bases. CDR3 length: 16 residues. The CDR3 sequence is CASSSPAESRGNIQYF. DNA for the CDR3: TGTGCCAGCAGTTCCCCGGCCGAGAGTCGTGGGAACATTCAGTACTTC.